This paragraph reports one T cell receptor (beta chain). No antigen is known for it. A read error may produce the germline difference seen at one junction end. The data stem from a study of CD8+CD57+ T cells in acquired aplastic anemia. The wider study: DNA from sorted CD4+ and CD8+ cells averaged around 3 ug. An average of about 10.8 million reads for CD4+ cells was obtained from healthy donors.

Study outcomes and limitations: Patients had roughly 30 CD8+ CDR3 sequences in common with controls (the shared set). Patients were compared with controls for CD8+ Simpson's diversity, and no significant difference emerged.

The template used for profiling TCR beta VDJ and CDR3 was genomic DNA. TCRdb re-analysed the reads in MiXCR, keeping a single row per CDR3 protein. The table lists about 420,000 distinct CDR3 sequences, 65% to 75% of them singletons, with less than 4% in the top ten. The germline gives CDR1 SEHNR, CDR2 FQNEAQ (reference sequence). The CDR3 is 14 residues long. The sample taken for sequencing was sorted CD4+, CD8+, or CD8+CD57+ T cells (not recorded which) from PBMCs. This receptor was identified in a human donor in good health, serving as a control. This chain uses TRBV7-9 with TRBJ1-1, with TRBD1 as a possible D gene (6 bases). The CDR3 coding sequence is TGTGCCAGCCGCAGGGGCGTGGCGGATACGCAGGCTTTTTTT. Protein: CASRRGVADTQAFF. The entire variable domain, with the rest obtained from reference TRBV7-9 and TRBJ1-1, is as follows: DTGVSQNPRHKITKRGQNVTFRCDPISEHNRLYWYRQTLGQGPEFLTYFQNEAQLEKSRLLSDRFSAERPKGSFSTLEIQRTEQGDSAMYLCASRRGVADTQAFFGQGTRLTVV.